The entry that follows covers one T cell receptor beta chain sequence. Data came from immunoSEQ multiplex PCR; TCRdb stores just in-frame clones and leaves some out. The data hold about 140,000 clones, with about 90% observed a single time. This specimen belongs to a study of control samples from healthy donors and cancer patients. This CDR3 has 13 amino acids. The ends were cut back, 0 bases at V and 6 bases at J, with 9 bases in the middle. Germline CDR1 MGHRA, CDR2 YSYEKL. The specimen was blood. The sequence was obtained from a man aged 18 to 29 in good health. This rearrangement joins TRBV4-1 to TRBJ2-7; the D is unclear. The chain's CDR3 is CASSQESGREQYF. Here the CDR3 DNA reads TGCGCCAGCAGCCAAGAATCTGGTCGCGAGCAGTACTTC.